These T cell receptor beta chains were read from a single sample in a study of shared clonotypes between healthy human individuals. The method was immunoSEQ multiplex PCR; TCRdb's version includes in-frame clones alone and lacks a portion of them. Altogether fewer than 850,000 clones are present, less than 80% being singletons, with the ten largest covering 1.8%. Sample: memory CD4+ T cells sorted from blood. Receptor source: a woman in her thirties in good health. Both conserved end residues are part of each CDR3. D genes are given only for firm matches. Clone size is stated in some rows and not others, as once, few, many or a class when expanded.

d_call | j_call | v_call | clone_size | cdr3_aa | cdr3_nt
- | TRBJ2-3 | TRBV19 | - | CATRQAQADTQYF | TGTGCCACCCGACAGGCCCAGGCAGATACGCAGTATTTT
- | TRBJ2-7 | TRBV2 | - | CASTGDLNYEQYF | TGTGCCAGCACAGGGGACCTAAACTACGAGCAGTACTTC
TRBD2 | TRBJ2-1 | TRBV11-2 | - | CASSLELAGVGEQFF | TGTGCCAGCAGCTTAGAATTAGCGGGAGTTGGCGAGCAGTTCTTC
TRBD1 | TRBJ2-5 | TRBV2 | - | CASSRDRGETQYF | TGTGCCAGCAGCCGGGACAGGGGTGAGACCCAGTACTTC
TRBD1 | TRBJ2-7 | TRBV6-1 | - | CASSEWDRVYEQYF | TGTGCCAGCAGTGAGTGGGACAGGGTCTACGAGCAGTACTTC
- | TRBJ1-4 | TRBV18 | - | CASSEDQGLGEKLFF | TGTGCCAGCTCAGAGGACCAGGGGTTGGGTGAAAAACTGTTTTTT
- | TRBJ2-5 | TRBV27 | few | CASSLRAVPRETQYF | TGTGCCAGCAGCCTAAGAGCCGTACCCAGGGAGACCCAGTACTTC
TRBD2 | TRBJ2-7 | TRBV18 | - | CASSVRDYGEQYF | TGTGCCAGCTCAGTCCGGGACTACGGCGAGCAGTACTTC
TRBD1 | TRBJ2-4 | TRBV19 | once | CASSMAGGEYIQYF | TGTGCCAGTAGTATGGCAGGGGGCGAATACATTCAGTACTTC
TRBD2 | TRBJ2-5 | TRBV5-1 | - | CASRGLAGNQETQYF | TGCGCCAGCAGGGGACTAGCGGGCAACCAAGAGACCCAGTACTTC
- | TRBJ2-1 | TRBV6-4 | - | CASRLPGSYNEQFF | TGTGCCAGCAGACTGCCCGGCTCCTACAATGAGCAGTTCTTC
TRBD1 | TRBJ2-7 | TRBV18 | - | CASSPLGQGLAEPYEQYF | TGTGCCAGCTCACCATTGGGACAGGGTTTGGCGGAACCTTACGAGCAGTACTTC
- | TRBJ1-5 | TRBV28 | few | CATSSSAAQPQHF | TGTGCCACCAGTTCGTCGGCAGCTCAGCCCCAGCATTTT
- | TRBJ2-5 | TRBV6-6 | - | CASREGARETQYF | TGTGCCAGCAGGGAGGGGGCCAGGGAGACCCAGTACTTC
- | TRBJ1-1 | TRBV6-1 | - | CASIQTRNTEAFF | TGTGCCAGCATCCAGACACGGAACACTGAAGCTTTCTTT
TRBD2 | TRBJ2-5 | TRBV18 | once | CASSPRTSQETQYF | TGTGCCAGCTCACCGAGGACTAGTCAAGAGACCCAGTACTTC
TRBD2 | TRBJ2-3 | TRBV28 | - | CASSSLTSGSADTQYF | TGTGCCAGCAGTTCCCTGACTAGCGGGAGCGCAGATACGCAGTATTTT
- | TRBJ1-4 | TRBV30 | - | CAFGPGRVGEKLFF | TGTGCCTTCGGCCCGGGCAGGGTTGGAGAAAAACTGTTTTTT
TRBD1 | TRBJ1-1 | TRBV6-1 | - | CASRGTGTTFF | TGTGCCAGCAGGGGGACAGGGACGACTTTCTTT
- | TRBJ2-3 | TRBV5-1 | few | CASSLEKSTDTQYF | TGCGCCAGCAGCTTGGAAAAAAGCACAGATACGCAGTATTTT
- | TRBJ2-5 | TRBV9 | - | CASSVGGSGETQYF | TGTGCCAGCAGCGTAGGAGGCAGCGGGGAGACCCAGTACTTC
TRBD1 | TRBJ1-1 | TRBV7-6 | - | CASSLVSGTGSGNTEAFF | TGTGCCAGCAGCTTAGTTAGCGGGACAGGCTCGGGGAACACTGAAGCTTTCTTT
TRBD1 | TRBJ1-2 | TRBV4-1 | few | CASSQPSTGTYGYTF | TGCGCCAGCAGCCAACCCTCGACAGGGACCTATGGCTACACCTTC
- | TRBJ2-1 | TRBV7-8 | - | CASSPSRARSASEQFF | TGTGCCAGCAGCCCGTCGCGGGCTAGAAGCGCGTCGGAGCAGTTCTTC
TRBD1 | TRBJ1-2 | TRBV7-9 | - | CACQGARDYGYTF | TGTGCCTGTCAGGGGGCTCGGGACTATGGCTACACCTTC
- | TRBJ2-4 | TRBV28 | - | CASSLMTGFKNIQYF | TGTGCCAGCAGTTTAATGACCGGGTTCAAAAACATTCAGTACTTC
- | TRBJ2-1 | TRBV15 | - | CATSTLLGREQFF | TGTGCCACCAGCACGCTTCTTGGCCGTGAGCAGTTCTTC
- | TRBJ2-2 | TRBV2 | - | CASSPRSNTGELFF | TGTGCCAGCAGTCCAAGGTCGAACACCGGGGAGCTGTTTTTT
- | TRBJ1-2 | TRBV10-1 | - | CASSPGGVRGGYTF | TGCGCCAGCAGTCCCGGGGGAGTCCGCGGTGGCTACACCTTC
- | TRBJ1-2 | TRBV5-6 | - | CASNVRDSYTF | TGTGCCAGCAACGTCAGGGACAGCTACACCTTC
TRBD1 | TRBJ1-1 | TRBV7-8 | - | CASSLGDSRSPEAFF | TGTGCCAGCAGCCTGGGGGACAGTCGGAGCCCTGAAGCTTTCTTT
- | TRBJ1-1 | TRBV10-1 | few | CASSDSGTANTEAFF | TGCGCCAGCAGTGATTCCGGGACGGCGAACACTGAAGCTTTCTTT
- | TRBJ2-1 | TRBV25-1 | - | CASSEYKASSYNEQFF | TGTGCCAGCAGTGAATATAAAGCCAGCTCCTACAATGAGCAGTTCTTC
TRBD2 | TRBJ2-7 | TRBV6-5 | few | CASSPGTSGRYEQYF | TGTGCCAGCAGTCCGGGGACTAGCGGGAGGTACGAGCAGTACTTC
- | TRBJ1-3 | TRBV29-1 | - | CSVRGSGNTIYF | TGCAGCGTTCGGGGATCTGGAAACACCATATATTTT
- | TRBJ2-1 | TRBV7-9 | many | CASSLVASSSSYNEQFF | TGTGCCAGCAGCTTAGTGGCTAGTTCTAGCTCCTACAATGAGCAGTTCTTC
- | TRBJ1-1 | TRBV19 | - | CASIAPPEEAFF | TGTGCCAGTATCGCGCCCCCCGAAGAAGCTTTCTTT
TRBD1 | TRBJ2-7 | TRBV15 | - | CATSRDSGTGAYEQYF | TGTGCCACCAGCAGAGACTCCGGGACAGGGGCGTACGAGCAGTACTTC